This T cell receptor (beta chain) was obtained from a study of beta chain features in type 1 diabetes. Trimming took off 5 bases at V and 5 bases at J, with 9 bases between the two ends. The CDR3 totals 11 residues. Germline values: CDR1 SQVTM, CDR2 ANQGSEA. The authors reverse transcribed all of the isolated RNA, so sequencing captured expressed TCRB transcripts. TCRdb keeps only in-frame clones here, not all; method: immunoSEQ multiplex PCR. The table includes 400,000 to 500,000 clones, roughly 13% detected once. This clone was recorded at least ten times. The chain is built from TRBV29-1 and TRBJ2-5, with D uncertain. The sequenced sample consisted of naive CD4+ T cells from blood. The clonotype was recovered from a man aged 25 to 40 in good health. Here the CDR3 reads CSVSSMETQYF. CDR3 coding DNA: TGCAGCGTTTCGTCGATGGAGACCCAGTACTTC. Complete variable domain (other parts from reference TRBV29-1 and TRBJ2-5): SAVISQKPSRDICQRGTSLTIQCQVDSQVTMMFWYRQQPGQSLTLIATANQGSEATYESGFVIDKFPISRPNLTFSTLTVSNMSPEDSSIYLCSVSSMETQYFGPGTRLLVL.